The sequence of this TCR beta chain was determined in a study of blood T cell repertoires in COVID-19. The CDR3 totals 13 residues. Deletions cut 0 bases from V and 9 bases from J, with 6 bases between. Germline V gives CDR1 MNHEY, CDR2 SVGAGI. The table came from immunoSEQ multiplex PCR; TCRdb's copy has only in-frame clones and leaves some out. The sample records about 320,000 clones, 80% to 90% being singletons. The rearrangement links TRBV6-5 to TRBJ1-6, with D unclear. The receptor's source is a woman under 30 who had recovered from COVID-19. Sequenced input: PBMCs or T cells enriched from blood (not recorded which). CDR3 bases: TGTGCCAGCAGTTACTCCACTGTTTCACCCCTCCACTTT. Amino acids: CASSYSTVSPLHF.